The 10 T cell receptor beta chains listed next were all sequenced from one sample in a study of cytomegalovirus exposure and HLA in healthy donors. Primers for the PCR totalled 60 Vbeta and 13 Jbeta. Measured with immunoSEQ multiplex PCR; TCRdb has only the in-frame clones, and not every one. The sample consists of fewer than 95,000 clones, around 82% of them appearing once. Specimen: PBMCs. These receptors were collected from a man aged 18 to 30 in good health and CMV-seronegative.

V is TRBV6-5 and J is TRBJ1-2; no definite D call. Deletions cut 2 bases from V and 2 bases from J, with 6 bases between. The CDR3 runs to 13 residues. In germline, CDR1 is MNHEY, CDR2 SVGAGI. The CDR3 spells CASSYTINYGYTF. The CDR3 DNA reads TGTGCCAGCAGTTACACTATAAACTATGGCTACACCTTC.

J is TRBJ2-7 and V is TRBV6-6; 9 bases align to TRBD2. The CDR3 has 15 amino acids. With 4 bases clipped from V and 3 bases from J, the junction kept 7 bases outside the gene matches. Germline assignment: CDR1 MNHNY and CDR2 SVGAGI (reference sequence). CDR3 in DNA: TGTGCCAGCAGTTTATCCGGACTAGCGAACTACGAGCAGTACTTC. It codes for CASSLSGLANYEQYF.

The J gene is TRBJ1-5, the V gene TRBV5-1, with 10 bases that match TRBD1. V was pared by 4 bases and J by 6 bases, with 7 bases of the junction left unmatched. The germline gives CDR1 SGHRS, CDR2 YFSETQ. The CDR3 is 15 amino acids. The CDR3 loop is CASSPGTGEGQPQHF. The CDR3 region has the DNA TGCGCCAGCAGCCCCGGGACAGGGGAGGGTCAGCCCCAGCATTTT.

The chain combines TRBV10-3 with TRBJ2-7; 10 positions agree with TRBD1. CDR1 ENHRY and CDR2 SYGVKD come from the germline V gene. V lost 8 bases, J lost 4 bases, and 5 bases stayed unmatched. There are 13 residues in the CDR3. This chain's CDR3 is CAIGDRGGYEQYF. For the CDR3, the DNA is TGTGCCATCGGGGACAGGGGAGGGTACGAGCAGTACTTC.

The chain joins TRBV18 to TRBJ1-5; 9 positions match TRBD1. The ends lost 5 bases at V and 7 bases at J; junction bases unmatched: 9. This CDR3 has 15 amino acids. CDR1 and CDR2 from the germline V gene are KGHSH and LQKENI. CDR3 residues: CASSSARDRVQPQHF. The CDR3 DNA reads TGTGCCAGCTCATCGGCACGGGACAGGGTACAGCCCCAGCATTTT.

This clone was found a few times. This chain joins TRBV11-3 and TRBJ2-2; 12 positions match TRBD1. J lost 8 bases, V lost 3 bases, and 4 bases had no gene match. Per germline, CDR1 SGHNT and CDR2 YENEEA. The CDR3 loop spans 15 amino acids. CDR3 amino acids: CASSFGTGGTGELFF. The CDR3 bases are TGTGCCAGCAGCTTCGGGACAGGGGGCACTGGGGAGCTGTTTTTT.

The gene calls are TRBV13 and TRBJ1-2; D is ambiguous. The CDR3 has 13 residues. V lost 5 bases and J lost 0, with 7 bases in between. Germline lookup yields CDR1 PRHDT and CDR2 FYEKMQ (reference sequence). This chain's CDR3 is CASSLRANYGYTF. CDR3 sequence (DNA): TGTGCCAGCAGCCTGCGGGCTAACTATGGCTACACCTTC.

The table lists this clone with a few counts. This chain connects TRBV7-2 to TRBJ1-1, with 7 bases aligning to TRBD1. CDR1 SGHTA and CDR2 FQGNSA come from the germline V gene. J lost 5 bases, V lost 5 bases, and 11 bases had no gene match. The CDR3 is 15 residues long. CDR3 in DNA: TGTGCCAGCAGCGCCACCGGGACAGTTAAAACTGAAGCTTTCTTT. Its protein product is CASSATGTVKTEAFF.

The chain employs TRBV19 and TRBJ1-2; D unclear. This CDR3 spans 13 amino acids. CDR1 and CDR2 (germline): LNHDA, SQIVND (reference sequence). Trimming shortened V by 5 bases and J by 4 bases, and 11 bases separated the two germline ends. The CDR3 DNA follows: TGTGCCAGTAGTCTCACGGGAATCTATGGCTACACCTTC. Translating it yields CASSLTGIYGYTF. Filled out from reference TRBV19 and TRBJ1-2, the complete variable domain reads DGGITQSPKYLFRKEGQNVTLSCEQNLNHDAMYWYRQDPGQGLRLIYYSQIVNDFQKGDIAEGYSVSREKKESFPLTVTSAQKNPTAFYLCASSLTGIYGYTFGSGTRLTVV.

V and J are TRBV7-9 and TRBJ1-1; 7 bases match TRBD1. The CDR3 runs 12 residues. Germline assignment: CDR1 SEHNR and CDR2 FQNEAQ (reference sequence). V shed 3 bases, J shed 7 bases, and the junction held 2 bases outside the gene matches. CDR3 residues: CASSFDRDEAFF. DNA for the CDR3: TGTGCCAGCAGCTTCGACAGGGATGAAGCTTTCTTT.